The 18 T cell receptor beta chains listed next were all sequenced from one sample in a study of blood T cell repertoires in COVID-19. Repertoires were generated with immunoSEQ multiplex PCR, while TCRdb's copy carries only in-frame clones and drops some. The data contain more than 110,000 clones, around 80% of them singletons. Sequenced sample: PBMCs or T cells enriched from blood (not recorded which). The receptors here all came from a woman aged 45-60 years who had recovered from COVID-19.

The CDR3 DNA is TGCAGTGCTAGTTCGATGGCGGGGGGATACACAGATACGCAGTATTTT. Encoded protein: CSASSMAGGYTDTQYF. The genes are TRBV20-1 and TRBJ2-3, with TRBD2 matching 8 bases. The ends lost 3 bases at V and 2 bases at J; junction bases unmatched: 10. The germline V gene has CDR1 DFQATT and CDR2 SNEGSKA (reference sequence). CDR3 length equals 16 residues.

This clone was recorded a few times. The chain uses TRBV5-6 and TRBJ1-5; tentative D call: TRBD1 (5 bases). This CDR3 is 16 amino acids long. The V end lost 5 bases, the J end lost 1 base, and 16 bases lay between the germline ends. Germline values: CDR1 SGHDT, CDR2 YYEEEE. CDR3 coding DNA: TGTGCCAGCAGTTTAGCCAGGGTTGTGAGCAATCAGCCCCAGCATTTT. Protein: CASSLARVVSNQPQHF.

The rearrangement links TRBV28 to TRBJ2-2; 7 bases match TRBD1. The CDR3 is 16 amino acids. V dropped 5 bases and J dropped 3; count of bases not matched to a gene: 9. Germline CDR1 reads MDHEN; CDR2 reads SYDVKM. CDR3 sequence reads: CASSPRGRGYTGELFF. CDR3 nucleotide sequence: TGTGCCAGCAGTCCAAGGGGGCGCGGTTACACCGGGGAGCTGTTTTTT.

CDR3 DNA sequence: TGTGCCAGCAGCTTAGGCCGTTTTCAGGGGAACACCGGGGAGCTGTTTTTT. Encoded protein: CASSLGRFQGNTGELFF. This sequence joins TRBV13 and TRBJ2-2; maybe TRBD1 (5 bases). The germline gives CDR1 PRHDT, CDR2 FYEKMQ (reference sequence). Trimming left V 0 bases short and J 1 base short, with 12 bases between. CDR3 length: 17 residues.

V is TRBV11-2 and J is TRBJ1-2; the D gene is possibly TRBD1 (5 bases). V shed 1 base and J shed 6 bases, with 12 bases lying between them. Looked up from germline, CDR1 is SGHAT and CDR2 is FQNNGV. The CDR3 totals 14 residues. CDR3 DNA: TGTGCCAGCAGCTTAGTTTCGGGGGTGGATGGCTACACCTTC. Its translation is CASSLVSGVDGYTF.

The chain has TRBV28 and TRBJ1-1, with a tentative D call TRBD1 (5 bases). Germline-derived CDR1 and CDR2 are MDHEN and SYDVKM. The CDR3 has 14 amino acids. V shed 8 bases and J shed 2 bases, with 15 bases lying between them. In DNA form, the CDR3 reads TGTGCCAGCGACAGCGACAGCAGCAACACTGAAGCTTTCTTT. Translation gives CASDSDSSNTEAFF. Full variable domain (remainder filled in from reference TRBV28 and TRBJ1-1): DVKVTQSSRYLVKRTGEKVFLECVQDMDHENMFWYRQDPGLGLRLIYFSYDVKMKEKGDIPEGYSVSREKKERFSLILESASTNQTSMYLCASDSDSSNTEAFFGQGTRLTVV.

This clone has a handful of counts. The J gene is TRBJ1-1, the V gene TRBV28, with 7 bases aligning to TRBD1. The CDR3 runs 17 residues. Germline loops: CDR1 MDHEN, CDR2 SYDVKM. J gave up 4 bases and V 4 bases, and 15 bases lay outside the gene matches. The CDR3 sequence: CASSSPRGTTWGTEAFF. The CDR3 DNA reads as TGTGCCAGCAGTTCCCCCAGGGGGACAACCTGGGGCACTGAAGCTTTCTTT.

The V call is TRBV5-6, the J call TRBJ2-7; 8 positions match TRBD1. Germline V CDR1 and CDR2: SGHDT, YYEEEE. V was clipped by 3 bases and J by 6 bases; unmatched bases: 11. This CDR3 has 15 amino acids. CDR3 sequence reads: CASSSGGTGRREQYF. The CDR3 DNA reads TGTGCCAGCAGCTCAGGGGGGACAGGACGGCGCGAGCAGTACTTC.

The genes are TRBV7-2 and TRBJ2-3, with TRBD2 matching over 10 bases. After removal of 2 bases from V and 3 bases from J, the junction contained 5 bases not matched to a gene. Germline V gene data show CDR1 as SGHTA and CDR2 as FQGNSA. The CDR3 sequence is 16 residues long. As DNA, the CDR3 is TGTGCCAGCAGCTTAAAGCTAGCGGGGGCTACAGATACGCAGTATTTT. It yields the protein CASSLKLAGATDTQYF.

As DNA, the CDR3 is TGTGCCAGTAGTACCTCCGGGACAGGGGGCCGCCAGCCCCAGCATTTT. It encodes CASSTSGTGGRQPQHF. The chain is built from TRBV19 and TRBJ1-5; 12 bases match TRBD1. Trimming removed 4 bases from V and 7 bases from J; junction bases left unmatched: 8. In germline, CDR1 is LNHDA, CDR2 SQIVND (reference sequence). This CDR3 comprises 16 residues.

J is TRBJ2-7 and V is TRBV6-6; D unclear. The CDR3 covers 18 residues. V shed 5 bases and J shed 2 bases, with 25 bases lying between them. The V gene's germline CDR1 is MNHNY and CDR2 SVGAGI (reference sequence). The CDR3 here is CASSRPSGWSGMTYEQYV. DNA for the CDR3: TGTGCCAGCAGTCGCCCCAGTGGGTGGTCAGGCATGACCTACGAGCAGTACGTC.

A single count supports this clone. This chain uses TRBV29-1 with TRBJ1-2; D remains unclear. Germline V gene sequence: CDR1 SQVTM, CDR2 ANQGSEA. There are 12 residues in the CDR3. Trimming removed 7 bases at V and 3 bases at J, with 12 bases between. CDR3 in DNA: TGCAGCGCCGTTGACTCAGACTATGGCTACACCTTC. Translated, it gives CSAVDSDYGYTF.

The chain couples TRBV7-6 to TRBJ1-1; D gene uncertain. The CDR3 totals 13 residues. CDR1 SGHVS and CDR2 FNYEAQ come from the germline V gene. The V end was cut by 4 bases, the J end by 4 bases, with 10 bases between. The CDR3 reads CASSSQEGTEAFF. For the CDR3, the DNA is TGTGCCAGCAGCTCCCAGGAGGGCACTGAAGCTTTCTTT.

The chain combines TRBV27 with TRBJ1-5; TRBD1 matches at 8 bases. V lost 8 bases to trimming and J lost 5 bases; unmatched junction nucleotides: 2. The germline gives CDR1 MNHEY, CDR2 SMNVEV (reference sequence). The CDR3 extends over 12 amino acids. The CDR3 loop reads CASQQGDQPQHF. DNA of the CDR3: TGTGCCAGCCAACAGGGGGATCAGCCCCAGCATTTT.

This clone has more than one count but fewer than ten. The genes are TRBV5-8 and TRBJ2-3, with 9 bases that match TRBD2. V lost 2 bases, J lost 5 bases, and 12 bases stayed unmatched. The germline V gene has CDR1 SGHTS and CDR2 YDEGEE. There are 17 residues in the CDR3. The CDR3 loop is CASSLMFGTSKEDTQYF. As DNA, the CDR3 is TGTGCCAGCAGCTTAATGTTCGGGACTAGCAAAGAAGATACGCAGTATTTT.

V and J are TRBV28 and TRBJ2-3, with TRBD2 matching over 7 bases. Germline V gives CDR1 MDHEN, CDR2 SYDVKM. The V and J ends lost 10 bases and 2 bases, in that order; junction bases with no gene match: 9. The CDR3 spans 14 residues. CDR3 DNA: TGTGCCACCCTCCCCGGGACTATCACAGATACGCAGTATTTT. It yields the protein CATLPGTITDTQYF.

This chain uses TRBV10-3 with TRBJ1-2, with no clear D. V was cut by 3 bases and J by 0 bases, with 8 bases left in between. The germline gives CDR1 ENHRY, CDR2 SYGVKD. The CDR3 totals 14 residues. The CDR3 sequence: CAISDELSNYGYTF. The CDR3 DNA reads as TGTGCCATCAGTGACGAGCTCTCTAACTATGGCTACACCTTC.

The CDR3 bases are TGTGCCAGCAGCCCGTTGAAGGGACTAGCGGGGCGCGGAGAGACCCAGTACTTC. Residues: CASSPLKGLAGRGETQYF. The chain employs TRBV5-8 and TRBJ2-5; TRBD2 matches at 13 bases. The V gene end was trimmed by 4 bases and the J gene end by 4 bases; junction bases not matched to a gene: 13. CDR3 size: 18 residues. Germline V gene lookup returns CDR1 SGHTS and CDR2 YDEGEE.